This T cell receptor (beta chain) was captured by sequencing in a study of beta chain features in type 1 diabetes. V was pared by 8 bases and J by 2 bases, with 12 bases between. The length of the CDR3 is 13 residues. In germline, CDR1 is KGHSH, CDR2 LQKENI. The study's findings and limits: Among all four CD4+ subsets, Type 1 diabetes patients had TCRB CDR3s that were moderately but significantly shorter. Compared with healthy donors, patients appeared to share more similar naive, central memory and regulatory TCRB repertoires.

Of note for this clone: Its specificity is not known.

Sorted populations all had greater than 95% purity. Expressed TCRB transcripts got sequenced, as all isolated RNA was reverse transcribed. Naive, central memory and regulatory T cell samples averaged roughly 3.7 million immunoSEQ reads each. Here immunoSEQ multiplex PCR was the method, and the copy in TCRdb shows in-frame clones only, minus some. Of around 300,000 clones listed, about 10% are singletons. The chain employs TRBV18 and TRBJ2-5; D ambiguous. The sequencing sample was made of naive CD4+ T cells from blood. The receptor's source is a woman in her 30s in good health. The CDR3 region has the DNA TGTGCCAGCACTCAGACTCCGCAAGAGACCCAGTACTTC. The encoded protein is CASTQTPQETQYF.